This T cell receptor beta chain was observed in a study of blood T cell repertoires in COVID-19. Study at large: The origin of the acute and convalescent COVID-19 samples was the United States, Italy and Spain. Sources were T cells, B-cell-depleted T cells, or PBMCs; the material itself was cDNA or gDNA.

CDR3 length: 14 residues. CDR1 and CDR2 (germline): SNHLY, FYNNEI. V dropped 6 bases and J dropped 14 bases, with 20 bases sitting between them. Per the authors' pipeline: Reference gene primer amplification gave nucleated cell count estimates. Clones were sequenced by immunoSEQ multiplex PCR, and TCRdb holds only the in-frame ones, with some missing. That table furnishes V, J and clone size, whereas the DNA furnished D and trimming. The sample yields 200,000 to 250,000 clones, approximately 82% seen once. Sequencing was done on a sample of peripheral blood. This rearrangement joins TRBV2 to TRBJ1-6, with no clear D. This TCR came from a man in his fifties with active or convalescent COVID-19. DNA of the CDR3: TGTGCCAGCAGCCGGGGAGAGTCTCGGTGGGCCCTCCACTTT. Amino acids: CASSRGESRWALHF. Full variable domain (remainder filled in from reference TRBV2 and TRBJ1-6): EPEVTQTPSHQVTQMGQEVILRCVPISNHLYFYWYRQILGQKVEFLVSFYNNEISEKSEIFDDQFSVERPDGSNFTLKIRSTKLEDSAMYFCASSRGESRWALHFGNGTRLTVT.